What follows are 6 T cell receptor beta chains derived from one specimen sequenced in a study of early T cells in non-severe SARS-CoV-2 infection. TCRdb used MiXCR to reprocess the 5' RACE reads, holding one entry per CDR3 protein. The repertoire has tens of thousands of distinct CDR3 sequences, 5% to 7.5% of them found once; the top ten carry around 5%. The material was whole blood, obtained at baseline. The receptors originated from an adult who was a healthcare worker with PCR-confirmed SARS-CoV-2 infection or an uninfected control (not recorded which).

The chain combines TRBV27 with TRBJ2-5; TRBD2 matches 9 bases. V lost 3 bases to trimming and J lost 5 bases; unmatched junction nucleotides: 7. The germline CDR1 and CDR2 sequences are MNHEY and SMNVEV (reference sequence). The CDR3 is made up of 15 amino acids. CDR3 sequence reads: CASSFRRGGRETQYF. In nucleotides, the CDR3 is TGTGCCAGCAGTTTCCGGCGGGGGGGCCGGGAGACCCAGTACTTC.

The gene calls are TRBV20-1 and TRBJ2-2, with D tentatively TRBD1 (5 bases). V was cut by 1 base and J by 2 bases, with 11 bases left in between. CDR1 and CDR2 from the germline V gene are DFQATT and SNEGSKA (reference sequence). The CDR3 is 15 residues long. CDR3 nucleotides: TGCAGTGCTAGAGTTAGGGGCGGAAACACCGGGGAGCTGTTTTTT. This gives the protein CSARVRGGNTGELFF.

The sample holds many counts of this clonotype. The gene calls are TRBV2 and TRBJ1-1; D not resolved. This CDR3 is built from 14 residues. Germline V lookup: CDR1 SNHLY, CDR2 FYNNEI. Trimming pared 2 bases from V and 1 base from J, leaving 8 bases between. The CDR3 nucleotides are TGTGCCAGCAGTGAAAGCCGGCCGAACACTGAAGCTTTCTTT. It specifies CASSESRPNTEAFF.

J is TRBJ1-6 and V is TRBV9, with a tentative D call TRBD1 (6 bases). Looked up from germline, CDR1 is SGDLS and CDR2 is YYNGEE. The CDR3 runs 15 residues. V was shortened by 4 bases and J by 10 bases, with 18 bases between the two germline ends. As DNA, the CDR3 is TGTGCCAGCAGCCTCAGAGGGGGGGCTTGGTCACCCCTCCACTTT. Translating gives CASSLRGGAWSPLHF.

This clonotype was counted many times. This sequence joins TRBV18 and TRBJ2-1, with D tentatively TRBD1 (5 bases). Germline V gene data show CDR1 as KGHSH and CDR2 as LQKENI. Trimming pared 3 bases from V and 5 bases from J, leaving 14 bases between. CDR3 length: 15 amino acids. CDR3 region: CASSPYPGMDNEQFF. CDR3 sequence (DNA): TGTGCCAGCTCACCCTATCCAGGGATGGACAATGAGCAGTTCTTC. Full variable domain (outside the CDR3, taken from reference TRBV18 and TRBJ2-1): NAGVMQNPRHLVRRRGQEARLRCSPMKGHSHVYWYRQLPEEGLKFMVYLQKENIIDESGMPKERFSAEFPKEGPSILRIQQVVRGDSAAYFCASSPYPGMDNEQFFGPGTRLTVL.

This clonotype was counted at least ten times. The rearrangement links TRBV7-9 to TRBJ1-1; 9 bases match TRBD1. This CDR3 comprises 18 residues. In germline, CDR1 is SEHNR, CDR2 FQNEAQ (reference sequence). Germline trimming cut 0 bases from V and 0 bases from J; bases unmatched to any gene: 8. CDR3 residues: CASSLALEQGALNTEAFF. Written as DNA, the CDR3 is TGTGCCAGCAGCTTAGCGCTCGAACAGGGGGCGTTGAACACTGAAGCTTTCTTT.